This is a list of T cell receptor beta chains from one sample in a study of CD8 T cells in Susac syndrome. TCRdb used MiXCR to reprocess the immunoSEQ multiplex PCR reads, holding one entry per CDR3 protein. This sample has about 180,000 distinct CDR3 sequences, with around 96% found just once. The sample comprised CD8+ T cells from PBMCs. Receptors originate from a human donor with multiple sclerosis. Both conserved end residues are part of each CDR3. D genes are given only for firm matches. For some rows the clone size is stated as once, few or many, or as a class when expanded; others skip it.

d_gene	v_gene	len	j_gene	abundance	CDR3nt	CDR3aa
-	TRBV18	14	TRBJ2-1	-	TGTGCCACCTCACCCTCCGGGACCTACAATGAGCAGTTCTTC	CATSPSGTYNEQFF
-	TRBV4-2	15	TRBJ1-1	-	TGTGCCAGCAGCCAAGTCCCAGTCTACGACACTGAAGCTTTCTTT	CASSQVPVYDTEAFF
TRBD2	TRBV20-1	15	TRBJ2-2	-	TGCAGTGCTAGCGTGGGACTAGAGAACACCGGGGAGCTGTTTTTT	CSASVGLENTGELFF
-	TRBV29-1	11	TRBJ1-4	-	TGCAGCGTTTCCGATGCGGAAAAACTGTTTTTT	CSVSDAEKLFF
TRBD2	TRBV27	15	TRBJ2-1	-	TGTGCCAGCAGTGTGGGACTAGCGGGCTACAATGAGCAGTTCTTC	CASSVGLAGYNEQFF
-	TRBV9	12	TRBJ1-4	-	TGTGCCAGCAGCCAGGGGAGTGAAAAACTGTTTTTT	CASSQGSEKLFF
TRBD2	TRBV12-5	14	TRBJ2-1	-	TGTGCTAGTGGGACCTTCGCGGGGGGCAATGAGCAGTTCTTC	CASGTFAGGNEQFF
-	TRBV12-3/TRBV12-4	13	TRBJ1-6	-	TGTGCCAGCAGTTTTGGGCAGGACTCACCCCTCCACTTT	CASSFGQDSPLHF
TRBD1	TRBV9	16	TRBJ2-3	-	TGTGCCAGCAGCGTGGGACAGGGGGCGGGCACAGATACGCAGTATTTT	CASSVGQGAGTDTQYF
-	TRBV2	13	TRBJ2-7	-	TGTGCCAGCATGATATTGGCCGGATACGAGCAGTACTTC	CASMILAGYEQYF
TRBD2	TRBV2	16	TRBJ2-2	-	TGTGCCAGCAGTGACGCGGGAGGGCCAAGTTCCGGGGAGCTGTTTTTT	CASSDAGGPSSGELFF
-	TRBV25-1	10	TRBJ1-2	-	TGTGCCAGCAGTGACAATGGCTACACCTTC	CASSDNGYTF
-	TRBV11-2	15	TRBJ2-7	once	TGTGCCAGCAGCCGAGTTTTGGGCTTTAGTTACGAGCAGTACTTC	CASSRVLGFSYEQYF
-	TRBV7-9	14	TRBJ2-3	-	TGTGCCAGCAGCTCCCTAACCGATACAGATACGCAGTATTTT	CASSSLTDTDTQYF
-	TRBV9	13	TRBJ1-2	-	TGTGCCAGCAGCGAGGTACAGGGCGAGGGCTACACCTTC	CASSEVQGEGYTF
TRBD2	TRBV6-5	17	TRBJ2-1	-	TGTGCCAGCAGTTACTCGCCCACTAGCGGGAGGAACAATGAGCAGTTCTTC	CASSYSPTSGRNNEQFF
-	TRBV2	14	TRBJ2-7	-	TGTGCCAGCAGTGCGGTTAGCGTGAACGACGAGCAGTACTTC	CASSAVSVNDEQYF
-	TRBV6-5	18	TRBJ1-5	-	TGTGCCAGCAGCTACTCCAGACAGAAAGTGCTTAGCAATCAGCCCCAGCATTTT	CASSYSRQKVLSNQPQHF
-	TRBV27	14	TRBJ1-1	-	TGTGCCAGCAGTACGGTGACACAGAACACTGAAGCTTTCTTT	CASSTVTQNTEAFF
-	TRBV2	13	TRBJ1-1	-	TGTGCCAGCAGTGATGGACAGTACACTGAAGCTTTCTTT	CASSDGQYTEAFF
-	TRBV12-3/TRBV12-4	14	TRBJ1-5	-	TGTGCCAGCACCCAGACAGAATCGAATCAGCCCCAGCATTTT	CASTQTESNQPQHF
TRBD2	TRBV20-1	17	TRBJ2-7	-	TGCAGTGCTAGGGCTCACCACGGGAGCGGGGAGGCCTACGAGCAGTACTTC	CSARAHHGSGEAYEQYF
-	TRBV11-2	15	TRBJ2-1	-	TGTGCCAGCAGCTTAGTTGGATTGGCCTACAATGAGCAGTTCTTC	CASSLVGLAYNEQFF
-	TRBV5-1	15	TRBJ2-7	once	TGCGCCAGCAGCTTGTTAAGGGATCCGACCTACGAGCAGTACTTC	CASSLLRDPTYEQYF
-	TRBV13	15	TRBJ2-6	-	TGTGCCAGCAGCTTAGGTGGGGCTGGGGCCAACGTCCTGACTTTC	CASSLGGAGANVLTF
TRBD1	TRBV9	15	TRBJ1-4	-	TGTGCCAGCAGCGCCTCCGGGACAGGGGGTGAAAAACTGTTTTTT	CASSASGTGGEKLFF
TRBD1	TRBV5-1	14	TRBJ1-5	-	TGCGCCAGCAGCTGGGGGACAGGGGACCAGCCCCAGCATTTT	CASSWGTGDQPQHF
-	TRBV7-3	13	TRBJ2-5	-	TGTGCCAGCAGCTTAAACCTAGAAGAGACCCAGTACTTC	CASSLNLEETQYF
TRBD1	TRBV29-1	15	TRBJ1-3	once	TGCAGCGTTGAGGGGACAGGGAGATTTGGAAACACCATATATTTT	CSVEGTGRFGNTIYF
-	TRBV7-3	14	TRBJ2-3	-	TGTGCCAGCAGCTCTCCAGCCAGGGATGGTACGCAGTATTTT	CASSSPARDGTQYF
-	TRBV3-1	14	TRBJ2-7	-	TGTGCCAGCAGCCAACGCGGCGCGGGGATAGAGCAGTACTTC	CASSQRGAGIEQYF
TRBD2	TRBV6-4	17	TRBJ2-1	-	TGTGCCAGCAGTGACTCATCTCTAGCGGGGGATTACAATGAGCAGTTCTTC	CASSDSSLAGDYNEQFF
-	TRBV2	13	TRBJ1-4	-	TGTGCCAGCCTATTGGGGGAGGAGGAAAAACTGTTTTTT	CASLLGEEEKLFF
TRBD2	TRBV27	16	TRBJ2-7	-	TGTGCCAGCAGTTCGCGGACTAGCGGGAGGGCCTACGAGCAGTACTTC	CASSSRTSGRAYEQYF
TRBD2	TRBV5-1	14	TRBJ2-7	-	TGCGCCAGCAGCTTGGCTAGCGGGGTTTACGAGCAGTACTTC	CASSLASGVYEQYF